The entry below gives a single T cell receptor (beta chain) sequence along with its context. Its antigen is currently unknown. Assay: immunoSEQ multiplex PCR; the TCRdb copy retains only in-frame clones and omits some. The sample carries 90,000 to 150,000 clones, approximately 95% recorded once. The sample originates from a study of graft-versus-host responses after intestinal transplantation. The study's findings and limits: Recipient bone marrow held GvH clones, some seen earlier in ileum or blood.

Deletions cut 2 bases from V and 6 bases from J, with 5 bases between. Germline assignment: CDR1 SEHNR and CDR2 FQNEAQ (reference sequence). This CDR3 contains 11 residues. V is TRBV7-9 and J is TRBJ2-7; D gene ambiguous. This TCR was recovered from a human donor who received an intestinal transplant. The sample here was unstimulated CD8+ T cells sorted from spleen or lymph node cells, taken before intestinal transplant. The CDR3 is CASSLRSEQYF. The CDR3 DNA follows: TGTGCCAGCAGCTTACGGTCCGAGCAGTACTTC.